This TCR beta chain was observed in a study of cytomegalovirus exposure and HLA in healthy donors. CDR1 and CDR2 (germline): SGHTA, FQGNSA. This CDR3 is built from 12 residues. V was clipped by 6 bases and J by 6 bases, with 9 bases between them. PCR primers comprised 60 Vbeta and 13 Jbeta primers. Using immunoSEQ multiplex PCR, the repertoire was profiled, and TCRdb retains in-frame clones only, with some absent. The table lists tens of thousands of clones, 79% of them singletons. Worth noting for this clone: Its cognate antigen is unknown. The same CDR3 also results from other DNA sequences found in this sample.

Study-level results: Presence/absence analysis assumed near-uniform sequencing depth across donors. Because they were indistinguishable, some V segments, including TRBV6-2 and TRBV6-3, were excluded.

This sequence was found in a man aged 25 to 40 in good health and CMV-seronegative. What was sequenced was PBMCs. V usage is TRBV7-2 and J usage is TRBJ2-1; D is possibly TRBD2 (5 bases). The CDR3, as DNA: TGTGCCAGCAGTACCCGGGGCAATGAGCAGTTCTTC. It is translated as CASSTRGNEQFF.